The entry below describes one T cell receptor beta chain. Its antigen is not identified. This record comes from a study of shared clonotypes between healthy human individuals. Naive CD8 cells lacked CD45RO, underwent positive selection for CCR7 and left out terminally differentiated effector memory CD45RA+ cells. CDR1 is MNHEY and CDR2 is SMNVEV in the germline V gene (reference sequence). The CDR3 runs to 13 residues. The V and J ends lost 6 bases and 7 bases respectively, with 13 bases between them. Assay: immunoSEQ multiplex PCR; the TCRdb copy retains only in-frame clones and omits some. The repertoire includes hundreds of thousands of clones, about 90% of them detected once, and 24% sits in the top ten. Findings and caveats of the study: Sequencing depth was a factor that was expected to affect clonotype sharing among donors. Shared clonotypes across all four donors exceeded non-shared ones in generation probability. Among the subsets, naive ones generally showed larger estimated richness than memory ones.

The rearrangement links TRBV27 to TRBJ2-1; D possibly corresponds to TRBD2 (6 bases). The sample taken for sequencing was naive CD8+ T cells sorted from blood. The clonotype originates from a man aged 30 to 45 in good health. CDR3 in DNA: TGTGCCAGCAGGTCGAGAGGGAGGAATGAGCAGTTCTTC. This codes for CASRSRGRNEQFF.